This T cell receptor (beta chain) is drawn from a study of T cells in localized non-small cell lung cancer. Study-level findings and limits: Researchers found a median roughly 50 of the top 100 tumor clones in adjacent lung. Only one tumor region went through sequencing, so heterogeneity may still be there. Higher blood T cell density tracked longer overall survival. Tumor trailed uninvolved adjacent lung in T cell clonality, which peaked there.

Sequencing was performed with immunoSEQ multiplex PCR; in TCRdb, only in-frame clones are kept and a portion is missing. There are over a thousand clones in the sample; 35% to 40% occur only once, and about 12% lies in the top ten. Looked up from germline, CDR1 is GTSNPN and CDR2 is SVGIG (reference sequence). The CDR3 has 14 residues. The ends were cut back, 2 bases at V and 7 bases at J, with 17 bases in the middle. This clone showed up just a few times. What it recognizes is unknown. This clonotype was sampled from a male donor older than 55 with stage II squamous cell lung carcinoma. Specimen: lung tumor tissue, collected before any cancer treatment. V gene TRBV30 combines with J gene TRBJ2-5, with D possibly TRBD1 on 6 matching bases. DNA for the CDR3: TGTGCCTGGAGTCCACCTGACAGGCCAGGGACCCAGTACTTC. As protein: CAWSPPDRPGTQYF. Full variable domain (remainder filled in from reference TRBV30 and TRBJ2-5): SQTIHQWPATLVQPVGSPLSLECTVEGTSNPNLYWYRQAAGRGLQLLFYSVGIGQISSEVPQNLSASRPQDRQFILSSKKLLLSDSGFYLCAWSPPDRPGTQYFGPGTRLLVL.